This T cell receptor beta chain was captured in a study of blood T cell repertoires in COVID-19. Overall study: Specimens from acute and convalescent COVID-19 originated in the United States, Italy and Spain. PBMCs, B-cell-depleted T cells, or T cells provided the cDNA or gDNA that made up the material.

This CDR3 has 17 amino acids. Unmatched junction bases numbered 11, after V lost 3 bases and J lost 2 bases. Germline V gene sequence: CDR1 SGHNT, CDR2 YENEEA. Under the authors' procedure: Nucleated cell counts were estimated from reference gene primer amplification. Repertoires were generated with immunoSEQ multiplex PCR, while TCRdb's copy carries only in-frame clones and drops some. D and trimming were read from the DNA, whereas the V and J calls and clone size are those reported in that table. The table records approximately 150,000 clones, 84% of them present only once. J is TRBJ2-3 and V is TRBV11-3; 7 bases are shared with TRBD1. Input material: peripheral blood. The clonotype was recovered from a man aged 55 to 70 with acute or convalescent COVID-19. In DNA form, the CDR3 reads TGTGCCAGCAGCTTGGGACCGGGACAGTACCCCACAGATACGCAGTATTTT. The encoded protein is CASSLGPGQYPTDTQYF.